The rows below give T cell receptor beta chains drawn from one sample of a study of blood T cells in healthy people across ages. TCRdb itself ran the 5' RACE reads through MiXCR, one entry per CDR3 protein. The sample consists of 700,000 or so distinct CDR3 sequences, approximately 22% of them appearing once. Source material: blood. These receptors originate from a man between 65 and 80 years old in good health. CDR3s include the opening cysteine and the closing phenylalanine or tryptophan. Fields, in order: J gene, clone size, D gene, V gene, CDR3 DNA, CDR3 protein. The D gene is left open where the match is weak. Clone size is shown for a subset of rows, as once, few, many or a class of expanded clone.

J gene: TRBJ1-4
clone size: -
D gene: -
V gene: TRBV6-5
CDR3 DNA: TGTGCCAGCAGTTACTCAGGGGTCCGTAATGAAAAACTGTTTTTT
CDR3 protein: CASSYSGVRNEKLFF

J gene: TRBJ1-4
clone size: few
D gene: -
V gene: TRBV20-1
CDR3 DNA: TGCAGTGCTAGAGTCAGGGGCTCTTATGAAAAACTGTTTTTT
CDR3 protein: CSARVRGSYEKLFF

J gene: TRBJ2-5
clone size: -
D gene: -
V gene: TRBV7-9
CDR3 DNA: TGTGCCAGCAGCTCGAGGGGAGGCGAGACCCAGTACTTC
CDR3 protein: CASSSRGGETQYF

J gene: TRBJ2-3
clone size: -
D gene: -
V gene: TRBV29-1
CDR3 DNA: TGCAGCGTCACGAGGGTAGCGGCAGGCACAGATACGCAGTATTTT
CDR3 protein: CSVTRVAAGTDTQYF

J gene: TRBJ2-1
clone size: few
D gene: TRBD2
V gene: TRBV29-1
CDR3 DNA: TGCAGCGCCATACTAGCGGGAGGGATGAATGAGCAGTTCTTC
CDR3 protein: CSAILAGGMNEQFF

J gene: TRBJ1-1
clone size: -
D gene: -
V gene: TRBV18
CDR3 DNA: TGTGCCAGCTCACCATCGGGGGACCGGAAAGCTTTCTTT
CDR3 protein: CASSPSGDRKAFF

J gene: TRBJ2-5
clone size: -
D gene: -
V gene: TRBV7-9
CDR3 DNA: TGTGCCAGCAGATCGAGGATGGGAGAGACCCAGTACTTC
CDR3 protein: CASRSRMGETQYF

J gene: TRBJ1-2
clone size: -
D gene: -
V gene: TRBV7-3
CDR3 DNA: TGTGCCAGCAGCCCACCCGACAGATTCTATGGCTACACCTTC
CDR3 protein: CASSPPDRFYGYTF

J gene: TRBJ1-2
clone size: -
D gene: TRBD1
V gene: TRBV20-1
CDR3 DNA: TGCAGTGCTATGACAGGGGGCAACTATGGCTACACCTTC
CDR3 protein: CSAMTGGNYGYTF

J gene: TRBJ2-5
clone size: many
D gene: -
V gene: TRBV18
CDR3 DNA: TGTGCCAGCTCATCATATGGAGAGACCCAGTACTTC
CDR3 protein: CASSSYGETQYF

J gene: TRBJ2-5
clone size: few
D gene: -
V gene: TRBV7-8
CDR3 DNA: TGTGCCAGCAGCCAAGGCCTACTTGGGCCCCAGTACTTC
CDR3 protein: CASSQGLLGPQYF

J gene: TRBJ2-1
clone size: many
D gene: TRBD1
V gene: TRBV5-1
CDR3 DNA: TGCGCCAGCAGCACATCCGGGACAGTCAATGAGCAGTTCTTC
CDR3 protein: CASSTSGTVNEQFF

J gene: TRBJ2-1
clone size: -
D gene: -
V gene: TRBV21-1
CDR3 DNA: TGTGCCAGCAGCAAAAAGTGGGGACTAGAAGAGAATGAGCAGTTCTTC
CDR3 protein: CASSKKWGLEENEQFF

J gene: TRBJ2-3
clone size: few
D gene: -
V gene: TRBV7-2
CDR3 DNA: TGTGCCAGCAGCTCGCTTGCTGGGGACCAGGGGTATTTT
CDR3 protein: CASSSLAGDQGYF

J gene: TRBJ1-2
clone size: -
D gene: -
V gene: TRBV30
CDR3 DNA: TGTGCCTGGAGTCCGGGATCAGCTAACTATGGCTACACCTTC
CDR3 protein: CAWSPGSANYGYTF

J gene: TRBJ2-1
clone size: many
D gene: TRBD2
V gene: TRBV7-8
CDR3 DNA: TGTGCCAGCAGCTTAGGACTAGCGGTTTCCTACAATGAGCAGTTCTTC
CDR3 protein: CASSLGLAVSYNEQFF

J gene: TRBJ1-5
clone size: few
D gene: -
V gene: TRBV19
CDR3 DNA: TGTGCCAGTCGCCGGGGCGGGAAACAGCCCCAGCATTTT
CDR3 protein: CASRRGGKQPQHF

J gene: TRBJ1-4
clone size: many
D gene: -
V gene: TRBV29-1
CDR3 DNA: TGCAGCGTTTTCGGACAGAGGAATGAAAAACTGTTTTTT
CDR3 protein: CSVFGQRNEKLFF

J gene: TRBJ2-5
clone size: few
D gene: TRBD1
V gene: TRBV5-6
CDR3 DNA: TGTGCCAGCAGCGTGACAGGGGGCAGTTTGTCAGAGACCCAGTACTTC
CDR3 protein: CASSVTGGSLSETQYF

J gene: TRBJ2-1
clone size: many
D gene: -
V gene: TRBV2
CDR3 DNA: TGTGCCAGCGCACCCAGGGGTTTCTCCAACAATGAGCAGTTCTTC
CDR3 protein: CASAPRGFSNNEQFF

J gene: TRBJ1-2
clone size: -
D gene: -
V gene: TRBV6-6
CDR3 DNA: TGTGCCAGCAGTTCCCAGGCCTCTAACTATGGCTACACCTTC
CDR3 protein: CASSSQASNYGYTF

J gene: TRBJ2-3
clone size: few
D gene: -
V gene: TRBV14
CDR3 DNA: TGTGCCAGCAGCCAGAGGAACGGTTTCCTCAGCACAGATACGCAGTATTTT
CDR3 protein: CASSQRNGFLSTDTQYF

J gene: TRBJ1-2
clone size: few
D gene: TRBD1
V gene: TRBV29-1
CDR3 DNA: TGCAGCGCAGAAGGACAGGGCATAGTCGGCTACACCTTC
CDR3 protein: CSAEGQGIVGYTF

J gene: TRBJ2-1
clone size: few
D gene: TRBD2
V gene: TRBV7-2
CDR3 DNA: TGTGCCAGCAGCTTAGGTACTAGCGCGTACAATGAGCAGTTCTTC
CDR3 protein: CASSLGTSAYNEQFF

J gene: TRBJ2-1
clone size: few
D gene: -
V gene: TRBV18
CDR3 DNA: TGTGCCAGCTCACCCGGCCAGGATGAGCAGTTCTTC
CDR3 protein: CASSPGQDEQFF

J gene: TRBJ2-5
clone size: -
D gene: -
V gene: TRBV3-1
CDR3 DNA: TGTGCCAGCAGCCAAGAGTGGCCCACGTACCAAGAGACCCAGTACTTC
CDR3 protein: CASSQEWPTYQETQYF

J gene: TRBJ2-5
clone size: -
D gene: TRBD1
V gene: TRBV20-1
CDR3 DNA: TGCAGTGCTAGAGATCCGAGGGGGCGTGAGACCCAGTACTTC
CDR3 protein: CSARDPRGRETQYF

J gene: TRBJ2-7
clone size: many
D gene: -
V gene: TRBV28
CDR3 DNA: TGTGCCAGCAGAACCAGGAGCTCCTACGAGCAGTACTTC
CDR3 protein: CASRTRSSYEQYF

J gene: TRBJ1-4
clone size: few
D gene: -
V gene: TRBV7-9
CDR3 DNA: TGTGCCAGCAGCTTGGGGTCACGGGCACTGTTTTTT
CDR3 protein: CASSLGSRALFF

J gene: TRBJ1-1
clone size: -
D gene: TRBD1
V gene: TRBV5-6
CDR3 DNA: TGTGCCAGCAGCTGGGACAGGAGGTGGGACGGAGCTTTCTTT
CDR3 protein: CASSWDRRWDGAFF

J gene: TRBJ1-2
clone size: -
D gene: -
V gene: TRBV4-1
CDR3 DNA: TGCGCCAGCAGCCAGCAAGAGGGGTTAAGCTATGGCTACACCTTC
CDR3 protein: CASSQQEGLSYGYTF

J gene: TRBJ2-1
clone size: few
D gene: TRBD2
V gene: TRBV6-4
CDR3 DNA: TGTGCCAGCAGACGTAGCGGGGGGGCGGACAATGAGCAGTTCTTC
CDR3 protein: CASRRSGGADNEQFF

J gene: TRBJ2-1
clone size: -
D gene: -
V gene: TRBV3-1
CDR3 DNA: TGTGCCAGCAGTGATAGACAGGTGTCCTACAATGAGCAGTTCTTC
CDR3 protein: CASSDRQVSYNEQFF